Described below is a single TCR beta chain sequence and its context. Sequenced by immunoSEQ multiplex PCR; TCRdb stores in-frame clones only, minus some. The repertoire has over 35,000 clones, approximately 86% of them found once; the top ten carry roughly 15%. As for time point: pretreatment peripheral blood. A total of 1 to 8 samples per patient were collected pretreatment and on-treatment. The data are from a study of PD-L1 blockade in urothelial cancer. As for the study in general: In the patient group, about 85% of the roughly 30 were males with bladder-origin urothelial cancer.

The CDR3 length is 14 residues. Germline values: CDR1 SGHTA, CDR2 FQGNSA. V lost 3 bases and J lost 2, with 9 bases in between. The chain is built from TRBV7-2 and TRBJ2-3; D ambiguous. Material: PBMCs, obtained around atezolizumab (anti-PD-L1) treatment. This clonotype originated in an elderly man with urothelial cancer. CDR3 sequence reads: CASSLNYLTDTQYF. The CDR3 DNA reads as TGTGCCAGCAGCTTGAACTACCTCACAGATACGCAGTATTTT.